What follows are 6 T cell receptor beta chains derived from one specimen sequenced in a study of T cell repertoires in cytomegalovirus infection. In TCRdb, the reads were re-called with MiXCR into one record per CDR3 protein. The profile covers about 400,000 distinct CDR3 sequences, with less than 20% appearing a single time and 7.5% to 9.5% taken by the ten largest. The source material was PBMCs. Receptors originate from a human donor in good health (CMV status not recorded). Some clones in this sample may be carry-over from other donors' samples.

This clonotype showed up many times. The chain has TRBV28 and TRBJ1-5; D is unresolved. Trimming shortened V by 0 bases and J by 0 bases, and 3 bases separated the two germline ends. CDR1 and CDR2 from the germline V gene are MDHEN and SYDVKM. This CDR3 is built from 14 residues. CDR3 nucleotide sequence: TGTGCCAGCAGTTTATGGATTAGCAATCAGCCCCAGCATTTT. Encoded protein: CASSLWISNQPQHF.

This chain joins TRBV5-5 and TRBJ2-7; D is perhaps TRBD1 or TRBD2 (5 bases each). Germline V gene sequence: CDR1 SGHKS, CDR2 YYEKEE (reference sequence). V was shortened by 4 bases and J by 0 bases, with 17 bases between the two germline ends. The CDR3 has 16 amino acids. CDR3 protein: CASSPTGTQGSYEQYF. The CDR3 DNA follows: TGTGCCAGCAGCCCCACCGGGACGCAGGGCTCCTACGAGCAGTACTTC.

In this sample, this clonotype turned up many times. The chain employs TRBV7-2 and TRBJ2-1; D is uncertain. There are 16 residues in the CDR3. V lost 4 bases, J lost 3 bases, and 16 bases lay in between. The V gene's germline CDR1 is SGHTA and CDR2 FQGNSA. CDR3 nucleotide sequence: TGTGCCAGCAGCTCCCTGCGGCCACAGAACTACAATGAGCAGTTCTTC. Translating it yields CASSSLRPQNYNEQFF.

The sample holds many counts of this clonotype. The J gene is TRBJ2-3, the V gene TRBV7-2, with D tentatively TRBD1 or TRBD2 (5 bases each). Trimming shortened V by 5 bases and J by 1 base, and 13 bases separated the two germline ends. From germline, CDR1 is SGHTA and CDR2 FQGNSA. The CDR3 consists of 15 residues. CDR3 amino acids: CASSPRGTGTDTQYF. The CDR3 DNA reads as TGTGCCAGCAGCCCCCGAGGGACCGGCACAGATACGCAGTATTTT.

This clonotype was picked up many times. The V and J genes are TRBV11-2 and TRBJ2-2; 12 bases are a match to TRBD2. Germline-derived CDR1 and CDR2 are SGHAT and FQNNGV. The CDR3 spans 16 residues. Trimming took 4 bases from V and 4 from J; bases not matched to a gene: 4. The CDR3 is CASSSRLAGATGELFF. The DNA of the CDR3 is TGTGCCAGCAGCTCGAGACTAGCGGGAGCCACCGGGGAGCTGTTTTTT.

This clonotype was counted at least ten times. The chain links TRBV7-6 to TRBJ2-6, with D unresolved. Germline V gives CDR1 SGHVS, CDR2 FNYEAQ. The CDR3 is made up of 15 amino acids. V lost 2 bases and J 0 bases, leaving 5 bases between the germline ends. CDR3: CASSLSTSGANVLTF. The CDR3 DNA reads TGTGCCAGCAGCTTATCTACCTCTGGGGCCAACGTCCTGACTTTC.